This TCR beta chain was identified during a study of CD8 T cells in ankylosing spondylitis. Broader study findings: Disease-linked clones proved CD8+ and comparatively uncommon in peripheral blood. Blood from ankylosing spondylitis patients appeared to carry a characteristic roughly 8-variant TCR beta motif.

TCRdb processed the 5' RACE reads anew with MiXCR; each CDR3 protein has one entry. The top ten clones hold roughly 9.1% of a sample with about 300,000 distinct CDR3 sequences, roughly 10% of them seen once. This clonotype was counted ten times or more. Antigen specificity is unknown. CDR1 is LGHDT and CDR2 is YNNKEL in the germline V gene (reference sequence). The V and J ends lost 3 bases and 8 bases, in that order; junction bases with no gene match: 9. The CDR3 loop spans 15 amino acids. The chain employs TRBV3-1 and TRBJ1-1; TRBD1 aligns across 10 bases. This sequence originates from a female donor with ankylosing spondylitis or in good health (not recorded which). The sequencing sample was made of blood, either unsorted or a sorted T cell fraction (not recorded which). The CDR3 sequence: CASSQRDRGGMEAFF. The CDR3 region has the DNA TGTGCCAGCAGCCAGAGGGACAGGGGTGGTATGGAAGCTTTCTTT.